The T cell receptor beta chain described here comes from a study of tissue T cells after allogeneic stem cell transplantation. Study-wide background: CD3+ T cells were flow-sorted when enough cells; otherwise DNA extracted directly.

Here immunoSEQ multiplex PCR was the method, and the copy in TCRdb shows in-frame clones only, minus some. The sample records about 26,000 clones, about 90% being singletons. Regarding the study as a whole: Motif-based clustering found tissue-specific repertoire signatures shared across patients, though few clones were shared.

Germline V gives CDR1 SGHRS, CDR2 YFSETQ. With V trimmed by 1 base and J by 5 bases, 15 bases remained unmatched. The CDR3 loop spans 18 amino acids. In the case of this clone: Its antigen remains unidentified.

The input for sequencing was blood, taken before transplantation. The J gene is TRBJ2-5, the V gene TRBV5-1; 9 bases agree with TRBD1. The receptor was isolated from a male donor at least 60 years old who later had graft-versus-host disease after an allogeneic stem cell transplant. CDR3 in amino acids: CASSLKKYRDRVVETQYF. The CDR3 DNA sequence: TGCGCCAGCAGCTTGAAAAAGTACCGGGACAGGGTGGTGGAGACCCAGTACTTC.